This T cell receptor beta chain originates from a study of cytomegalovirus exposure and HLA in healthy donors. Turning to the study itself: Counted in an early data release were tens of millions of unique TCRs from HLA-typed donors.

The table lists this clone with a count of one. The target antigen is unknown. General observations from the study: Accurate HLA-A and HLA-B prediction from TCR beta sequences was reported for most subjects.

The PCR was carried out with 60 Vbeta primers and 13 Jbeta primers. The assay was immunoSEQ multiplex PCR, and TCRdb's table has in-frame clones only and misses some. The table has fewer than 100,000 clones, around 80% seen once. The receptor was isolated from a male donor in good health and CMV-seropositive. Input material: PBMCs.

CDR3 sequence reads: CASRPQQFPHYGYTF. CDR3 DNA: TGTGCCAGCAGACCTCAACAGTTTCCCCATTATGGCTACACCTTC. The chain combines TRBV6-5 with TRBJ1-2, with no clear D. The CDR3 totals 15 residues. Trimming shortened V by 6 bases and J by 5 bases, and 19 bases separated the two germline ends. The V gene's germline CDR1 is MNHEY and CDR2 SVGAGI.